This T cell receptor (beta chain) was recovered during a study of T cells after yellow fever vaccination. Study information: Low-cell-number fractions were prepared with SMART-Seq v4 Ultra Low Input.

The CDR3 is 12 residues long. Trimming shortened V by 6 bases and J by 5 bases, and 11 bases separated the two germline ends. Germline V CDR1 and CDR2: MNHNY, SVGAGI (reference sequence). MiXCR was run by TCRdb on the 5' RACE reads, yielding one entry per CDR3 protein. The sample yields just under 600,000 distinct CDR3 sequences, approximately 13% seen once. Broader study findings: A large majority of primary-vaccination clones showed up again after the booster (roughly 95% CD4, almost 90% CD8). Peaking faster, on day 5 versus 15, the secondary response was nonetheless weaker.

To note about this clonotype: The antigen is undetermined.

The source of this sequence is a man aged 25 to 40 who received the YFV17D yellow fever vaccine. Sequenced here: PBMCs, sampled on the day of the yellow fever booster vaccination. The chain links TRBV6-6 to TRBJ2-7; D unclear. The CDR3 nucleotides are TGTGCCAGCAGGGGTCCACTCGACGAGCAGTACTTC. Its protein is CASRGPLDEQYF.